This T cell receptor beta chain was captured by sequencing in a study of cytomegalovirus exposure and HLA in healthy donors. It was with 60 Vbeta and 13 Jbeta primers that the PCR ran. Here immunoSEQ multiplex PCR was the method, and the copy in TCRdb shows in-frame clones only, minus some. Altogether 60,000 to 90,000 clones are present, approximately 80% being singletons, with the ten largest covering under 20%. Germline CDR1 is SGHVS and CDR2 is FNYEAQ. The CDR3 contains 15 residues. Trimming shortened V by 4 bases and J by 10 bases, and 17 bases separated the two germline ends. The chain couples TRBV7-6 to TRBJ1-6; no firm D call. Sequenced input: PBMCs. This receptor was obtained from a man aged 65-85 years in good health and CMV-seropositive. CDR3 region: CASSSLGQPESPLHF. CDR3 bases: TGTGCCAGCAGCTCCCTTGGGCAGCCAGAATCACCCCTCCACTTT.